This T cell receptor (beta chain) was found in a study of blood T cells in healthy people across ages. Findings and caveats of the study: A greater number of naive CD4+ cells and higher diversity distinguished long-lived donors from aged donors. Naive and antigen-experienced cells were not separated, limiting conclusive comparison. A strong correlation was seen between TCR beta diversity and naive T cell percentage.

A second roughly 6 to 12 cycle PCR used barcoded and J-beta primers. With 12 random nucleotides, a template-switch adaptor tagged each individual cDNA molecule. TCRdb re-derived calls from the 5' RACE reads in MiXCR, one entry per CDR3 protein. The sample records some 640,000 distinct CDR3 sequences, approximately 30% being singletons. This clonotype has a count of ten or more. Its antigen remains unidentified. Germline loops: CDR1 LNHNV, CDR2 YYDKDF (reference sequence). V trimming: 5 bases; J trimming: 2 bases; junction bases outside the gene matches: 5. The CDR3 consists of 14 residues. The sequenced sample consisted of blood. The rearrangement joins TRBV15 to TRBJ2-5; TRBD2 agrees at 7 bases. This receptor was obtained from a woman of 80 years or more in good health. CDR3 residues: CATSGLGGQETQYF. DNA of the CDR3: TGTGCCACCAGCGGCCTGGGGGGGCAAGAGACCCAGTACTTC.